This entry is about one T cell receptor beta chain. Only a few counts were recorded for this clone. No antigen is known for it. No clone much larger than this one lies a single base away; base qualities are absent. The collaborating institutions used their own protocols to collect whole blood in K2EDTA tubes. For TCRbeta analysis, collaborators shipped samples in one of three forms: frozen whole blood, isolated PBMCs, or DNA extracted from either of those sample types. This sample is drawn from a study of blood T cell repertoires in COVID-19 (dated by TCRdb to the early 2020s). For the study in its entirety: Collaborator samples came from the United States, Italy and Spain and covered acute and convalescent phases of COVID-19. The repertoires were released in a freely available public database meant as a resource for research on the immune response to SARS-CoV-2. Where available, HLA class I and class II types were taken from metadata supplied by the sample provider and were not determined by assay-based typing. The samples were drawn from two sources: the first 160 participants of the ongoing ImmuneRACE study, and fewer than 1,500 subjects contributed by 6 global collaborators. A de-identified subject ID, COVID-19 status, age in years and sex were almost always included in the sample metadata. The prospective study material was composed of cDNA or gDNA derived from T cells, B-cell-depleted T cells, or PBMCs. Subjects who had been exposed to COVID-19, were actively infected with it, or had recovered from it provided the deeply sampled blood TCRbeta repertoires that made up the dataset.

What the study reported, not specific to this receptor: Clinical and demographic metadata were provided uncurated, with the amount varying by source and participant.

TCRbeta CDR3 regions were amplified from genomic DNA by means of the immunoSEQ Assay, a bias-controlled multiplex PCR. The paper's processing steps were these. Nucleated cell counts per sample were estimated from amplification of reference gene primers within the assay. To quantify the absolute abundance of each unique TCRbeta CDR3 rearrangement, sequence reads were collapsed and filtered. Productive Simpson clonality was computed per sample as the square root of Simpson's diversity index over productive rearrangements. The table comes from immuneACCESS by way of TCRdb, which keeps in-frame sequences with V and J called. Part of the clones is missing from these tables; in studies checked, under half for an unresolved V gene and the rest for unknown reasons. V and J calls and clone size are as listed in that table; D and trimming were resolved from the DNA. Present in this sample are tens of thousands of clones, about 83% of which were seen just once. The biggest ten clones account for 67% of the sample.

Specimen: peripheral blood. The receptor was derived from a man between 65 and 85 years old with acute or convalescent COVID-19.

The CDR3 corresponds to CASSQVGQGAEAFF. The DNA reads TGTGCCAGCAGCCAAGTCGGGCAGGGGGCTGAAGCTTTCTTT. Rearrangement joined TRBV4-2 to TRBJ1-1, and 7 junctional nucleotides match TRBD1. The germline V gene gives CDR1 as LGHNA and CDR2 as YNFKEQ. The CDR3 contains 14 residues, cysteine and phenylalanine counted. Of the read, only the CDR3 DNA is kept; its 42 bases are in frame from base 1. Compared with germline, V lacks 1 base and J lacks 6 bases; bases without a gene match: 5.